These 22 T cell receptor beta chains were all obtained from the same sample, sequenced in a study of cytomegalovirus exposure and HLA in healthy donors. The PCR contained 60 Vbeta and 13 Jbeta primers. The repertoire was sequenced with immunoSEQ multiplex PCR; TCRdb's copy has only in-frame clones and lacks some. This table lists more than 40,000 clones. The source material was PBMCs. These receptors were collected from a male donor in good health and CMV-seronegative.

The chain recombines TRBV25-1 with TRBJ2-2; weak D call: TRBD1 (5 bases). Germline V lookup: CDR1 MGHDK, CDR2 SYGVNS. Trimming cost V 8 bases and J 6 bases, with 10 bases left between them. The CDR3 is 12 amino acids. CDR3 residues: CASAEGAGELFF. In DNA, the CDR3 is TGTGCCAGCGCGGAAGGGGCCGGGGAGCTGTTTTTT.

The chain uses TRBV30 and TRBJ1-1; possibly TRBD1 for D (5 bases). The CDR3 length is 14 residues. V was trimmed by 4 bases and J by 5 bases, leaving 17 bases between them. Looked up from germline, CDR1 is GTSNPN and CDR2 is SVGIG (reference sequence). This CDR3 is CAWMGEGLGTEAFF. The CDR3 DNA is TGTGCCTGGATGGGGGAGGGCCTCGGGACTGAAGCTTTCTTT.

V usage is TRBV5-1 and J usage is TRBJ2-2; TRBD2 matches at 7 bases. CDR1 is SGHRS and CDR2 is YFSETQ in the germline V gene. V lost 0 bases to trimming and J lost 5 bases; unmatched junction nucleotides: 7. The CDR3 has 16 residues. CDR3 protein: CASSLVPGEGTGELFF. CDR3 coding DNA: TGCGCCAGCAGCTTGGTTCCGGGGGAGGGAACCGGGGAGCTGTTTTTT.

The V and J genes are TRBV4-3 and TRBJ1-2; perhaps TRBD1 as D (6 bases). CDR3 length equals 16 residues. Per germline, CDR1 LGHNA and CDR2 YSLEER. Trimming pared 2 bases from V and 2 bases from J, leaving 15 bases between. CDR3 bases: TGCGCCAGCAGCCAATCAGGACAGACTAAAAACTATGGCTACACCTTC. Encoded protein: CASSQSGQTKNYGYTF.

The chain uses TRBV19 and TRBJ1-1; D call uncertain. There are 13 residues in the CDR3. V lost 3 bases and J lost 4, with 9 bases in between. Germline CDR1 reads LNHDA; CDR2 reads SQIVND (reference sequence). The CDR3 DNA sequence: TGTGCCAGTAGTATTGGGAGGAGCACTGAAGCTTTCTTT. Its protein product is CASSIGRSTEAFF.

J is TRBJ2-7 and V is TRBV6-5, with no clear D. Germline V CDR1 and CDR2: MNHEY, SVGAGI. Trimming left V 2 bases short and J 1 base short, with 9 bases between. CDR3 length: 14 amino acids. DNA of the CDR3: TGTGCCAGCAGTTACCGTGGCAGGTCCTACGAGCAGTACTTC. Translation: CASSYRGRSYEQYF.

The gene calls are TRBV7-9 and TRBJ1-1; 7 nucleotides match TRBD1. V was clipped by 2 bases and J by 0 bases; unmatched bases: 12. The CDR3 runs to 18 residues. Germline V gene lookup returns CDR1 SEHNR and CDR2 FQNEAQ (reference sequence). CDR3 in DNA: TGTGCCAGCAGCTTAATCCGCGCGACCGGGACAGTGAACACTGAAGCTTTCTTT. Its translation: CASSLIRATGTVNTEAFF.

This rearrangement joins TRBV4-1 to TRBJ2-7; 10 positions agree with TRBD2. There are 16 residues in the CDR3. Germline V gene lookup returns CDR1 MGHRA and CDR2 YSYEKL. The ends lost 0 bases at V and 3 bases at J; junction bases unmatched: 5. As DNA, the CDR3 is TGCGCCAGCAGCCAAGAAAGCGGGGGGGCCGTCTACGAGCAGTACTTC. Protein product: CASSQESGGAVYEQYF.

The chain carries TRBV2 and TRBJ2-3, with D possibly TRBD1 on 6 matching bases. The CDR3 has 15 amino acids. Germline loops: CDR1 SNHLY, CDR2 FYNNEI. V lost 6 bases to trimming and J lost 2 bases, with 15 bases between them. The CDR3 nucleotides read TGTGCCAGCAGCGTACAGGGACGGACCACAGATACGCAGTATTTT. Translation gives CASSVQGRTTDTQYF. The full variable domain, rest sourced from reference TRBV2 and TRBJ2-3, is EPEVTQTPSHQVTQMGQEVILRCVPISNHLYFYWYRQILGQKVEFLVSFYNNEISEKSEIFDDQFSVERPDGSNFTLKIRSTKLEDSAMYFCASSVQGRTTDTQYFGPGTRLTVL.

In DNA, the CDR3 is TGTGCCAGTAGTATCTTACAGGGAAAGAAGAATGGCTACACCTTC. It codes for CASSILQGKKNGYTF. J is TRBJ1-2 and V is TRBV19, with D possibly being TRBD1 (6 bases). V lost 3 bases and J 6 bases, leaving 17 bases between the germline ends. CDR1 and CDR2 (germline): LNHDA, SQIVND (reference sequence). The CDR3 consists of 15 residues.

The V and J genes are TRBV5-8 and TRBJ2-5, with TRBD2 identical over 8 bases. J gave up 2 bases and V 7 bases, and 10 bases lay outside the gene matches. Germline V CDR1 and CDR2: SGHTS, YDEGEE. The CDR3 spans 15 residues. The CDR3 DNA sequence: TGTGCCAGCCCAGATTACCCGGGGGGGCAAGAGACCCAGTACTTC. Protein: CASPDYPGGQETQYF. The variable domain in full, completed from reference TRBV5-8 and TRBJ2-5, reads EAGVTQSPTHLIKTRGQQATLRCSPISGHTSVYWYQQALGLGLQFLLWYDEGEERNRGNFPPRFSGRQFPNYSSELNVNALELEDSALYLCASPDYPGGQETQYFGPGTRLLVL.

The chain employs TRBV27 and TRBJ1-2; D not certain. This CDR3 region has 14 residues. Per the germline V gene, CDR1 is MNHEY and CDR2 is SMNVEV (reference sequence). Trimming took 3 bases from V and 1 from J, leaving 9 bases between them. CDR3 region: CASSFGGNNYGYTF. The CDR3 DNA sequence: TGTGCCAGCAGTTTTGGCGGTAATAACTATGGCTACACCTTC.

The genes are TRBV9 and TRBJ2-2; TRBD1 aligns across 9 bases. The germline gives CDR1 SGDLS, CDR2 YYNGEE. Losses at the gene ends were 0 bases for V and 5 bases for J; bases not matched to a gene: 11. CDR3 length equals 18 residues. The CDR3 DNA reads TGTGCCAGCAGCGTAGCCTCGGTGGGACAGGGTGGAACCGGGGAGCTGTTTTTT. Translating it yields CASSVASVGQGGTGELFF.

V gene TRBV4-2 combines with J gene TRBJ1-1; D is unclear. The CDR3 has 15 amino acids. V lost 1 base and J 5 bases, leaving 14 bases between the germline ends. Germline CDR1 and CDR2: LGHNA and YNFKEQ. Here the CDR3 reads CASSQGAGVGTEAFF. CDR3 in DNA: TGTGCCAGCAGCCAAGGGGCGGGCGTTGGGACTGAAGCTTTCTTT.

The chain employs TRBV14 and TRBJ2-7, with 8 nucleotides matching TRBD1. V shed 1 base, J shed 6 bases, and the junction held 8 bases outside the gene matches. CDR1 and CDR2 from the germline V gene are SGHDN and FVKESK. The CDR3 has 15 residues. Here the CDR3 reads CASSQVPTGGTEQYF. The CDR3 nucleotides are TGTGCCAGCAGCCAAGTTCCAACAGGGGGTACCGAGCAGTACTTC.

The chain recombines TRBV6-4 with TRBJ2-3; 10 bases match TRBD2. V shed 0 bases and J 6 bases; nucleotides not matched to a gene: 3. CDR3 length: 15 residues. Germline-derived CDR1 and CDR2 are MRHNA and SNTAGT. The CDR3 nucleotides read TGTGCCAGCAGTGACTCGGGAGCGGGGGGGGATACGCAGTATTTT. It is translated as CASSDSGAGGDTQYF.

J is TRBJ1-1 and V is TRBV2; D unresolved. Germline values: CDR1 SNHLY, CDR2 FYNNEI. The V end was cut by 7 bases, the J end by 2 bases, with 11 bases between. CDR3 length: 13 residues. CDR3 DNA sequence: TGTGCCAGCATGGGCCAGTCTAACACTGAAGCTTTCTTT. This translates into CASMGQSNTEAFF.

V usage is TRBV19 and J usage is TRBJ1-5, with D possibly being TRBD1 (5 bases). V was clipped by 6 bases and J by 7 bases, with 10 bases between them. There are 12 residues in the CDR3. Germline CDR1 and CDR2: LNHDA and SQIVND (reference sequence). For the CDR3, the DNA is TGTGCCAGTAGCTTCAGGGCGCAGCCCCAGCATTTT. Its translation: CASSFRAQPQHF.

CDR3 in amino acids: CASSDPTGDEQYF. The CDR3 DNA reads as TGTGCCAGCAGTGACCCGACAGGGGACGAGCAGTACTTC. V usage is TRBV6-1 and J usage is TRBJ2-7; 8 bases align to TRBD1. The CDR3 consists of 13 residues. CDR1 MNHNS and CDR2 SASEGT come from the germline V gene. With V trimmed by 3 bases and J by 5 bases, 3 bases remained unmatched.

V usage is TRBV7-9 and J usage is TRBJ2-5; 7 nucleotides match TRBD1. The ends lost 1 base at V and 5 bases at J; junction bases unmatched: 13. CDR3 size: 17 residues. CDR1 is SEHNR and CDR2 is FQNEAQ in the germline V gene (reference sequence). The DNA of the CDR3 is TGTGCCAGCAGCTTAGGGGCCCGACAGGGAGCCGGGGAGACCCAGTACTTC. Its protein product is CASSLGARQGAGETQYF.

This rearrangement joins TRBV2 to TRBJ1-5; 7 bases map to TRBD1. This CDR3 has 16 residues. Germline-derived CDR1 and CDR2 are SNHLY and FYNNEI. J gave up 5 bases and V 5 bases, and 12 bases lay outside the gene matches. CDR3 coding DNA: TGTGCCAGCAGTCCTTGGAGACAGGGAGGCGATCAGCCCCAGCATTTT. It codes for CASSPWRQGGDQPQHF.

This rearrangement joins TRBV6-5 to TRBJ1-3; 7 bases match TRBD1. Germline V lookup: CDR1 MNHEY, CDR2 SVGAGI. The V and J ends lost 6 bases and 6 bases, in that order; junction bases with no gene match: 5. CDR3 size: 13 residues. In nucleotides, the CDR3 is TGTGCCAGCAGGATCACAGGGGCAAACACCATATATTTT. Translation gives CASRITGANTIYF.